A selection of T cell receptor beta chains follows, all from one sample in a study of blood T cell repertoires in COVID-19. The protocol was immunoSEQ multiplex PCR, while the TCRdb copy is restricted to in-frame clones and leaves out a portion. The data contain approximately 300,000 clones, around nine tenths of them singletons. Sequences were obtained from PBMCs or T cells enriched from blood (not recorded which). These receptors came from a man aged 55-75 years who had recovered from COVID-19. The CDR3 runs from the conserved cysteine through the conserved F or W. A D gene is named only where the DNA matches it firmly. Expanded clones get a size class; other rows say once, few or many, or leave the size out.

clone_size: once; j_call: TRBJ2-1; v_call: TRBV19; d_call: TRBD2; cdr3_nt: TGTGCCAGTAGAGAAACTAGCGGCCACTACAATGAGCAGTTCTTC; cdr3_aa: CASRETSGHYNEQFF
clone_size: NA; j_call: TRBJ2-5; v_call: TRBV7-2; d_call: NA; cdr3_nt: TGTGCCAGCAGCAGGGACACCCTCCAAGAGACCCAGTACTTC; cdr3_aa: CASSRDTLQETQYF
clone_size: NA; j_call: TRBJ1-3; v_call: TRBV19; d_call: TRBD1; cdr3_nt: TGTGCCAGTCGACAGGGCTCTGGAAACACCATATATTTT; cdr3_aa: CASRQGSGNTIYF
clone_size: NA; j_call: TRBJ1-5; v_call: TRBV28; d_call: TRBD1; cdr3_nt: TGTGCCAGCAGCTCCGGCGGGACAGTTAGCAATCAGCCCCAGCATTTT; cdr3_aa: CASSSGGTVSNQPQHF
clone_size: NA; j_call: TRBJ1-1; v_call: TRBV6-5; d_call: TRBD1; cdr3_nt: TGTGCCAGCAGTTACTCAGGGGGCAACACTGAAGCTTTCTTT; cdr3_aa: CASSYSGGNTEAFF
clone_size: NA; j_call: TRBJ2-7; v_call: TRBV14; d_call: NA; cdr3_nt: TGTGCCAGCAGCCAAGGCGGAGCGGGCGAGCAGTACTTC; cdr3_aa: CASSQGGAGEQYF
clone_size: NA; j_call: TRBJ2-5; v_call: TRBV3-1/TRBV3-2; d_call: TRBD2; cdr3_nt: TGTGCCAGCAGCCCTGGGACTAGCGGGATTGTAGAGACCCAGTACTTC; cdr3_aa: CASSPGTSGIVETQYF
clone_size: NA; j_call: TRBJ2-3; v_call: TRBV24-1; d_call: TRBD1; cdr3_nt: TGTGCCACCAGTGAGCTTACAGGGGGCCGGACAGATACGCAGTATTTT; cdr3_aa: CATSELTGGRTDTQYF
clone_size: NA; j_call: TRBJ2-3; v_call: TRBV9; d_call: TRBD2; cdr3_nt: TGTGCCAGCAGCGTTAGCGGGAGATTCGCAGATACGCAGTATTTT; cdr3_aa: CASSVSGRFADTQYF
clone_size: NA; j_call: TRBJ2-7; v_call: TRBV11-3; d_call: TRBD1; cdr3_nt: TGTGCCAGCAGCGCAAGAGGGACAGGGGGTCACCACGAGCAGTACTTC; cdr3_aa: CASSARGTGGHHEQYF
clone_size: NA; j_call: TRBJ2-7; v_call: TRBV6-5; d_call: TRBD1; cdr3_nt: TGTGCCAGCAACCGGGACAGGGAGTACGAGCAGTACTTC; cdr3_aa: CASNRDREYEQYF
clone_size: NA; j_call: TRBJ2-1; v_call: TRBV19; d_call: TRBD2; cdr3_nt: TGTGCCAGTAGTTCTCGCCTCGGGGGGGGCGGGACTAGCGGGACCTACAATGAGCAGTTCTTC; cdr3_aa: CASSSRLGGGGTSGTYNEQFF
clone_size: NA; j_call: TRBJ1-3; v_call: TRBV6-6; d_call: NA; cdr3_nt: TGTGCCAGCAGTTACGGGCAGACTGGAAACACCATATATTTT; cdr3_aa: CASSYGQTGNTIYF
clone_size: NA; j_call: TRBJ2-7; v_call: TRBV18; d_call: TRBD1; cdr3_nt: TGTGCCAGCTCACCACCCGAGACAGGGTTTGGAGAGCAGTACTTC; cdr3_aa: CASSPPETGFGEQYF
clone_size: NA; j_call: TRBJ1-5; v_call: TRBV5-4; d_call: NA; cdr3_nt: TGTGCCAGCAGCTTGGGACCAGGGTTCGGCAATCAGCCCCAGCATTTT; cdr3_aa: CASSLGPGFGNQPQHF
clone_size: NA; j_call: TRBJ1-3; v_call: TRBV28; d_call: TRBD1; cdr3_nt: TGTGCCAGCAGTTTATTACAGGGGGCATCGGGAAACACCATATATTTT; cdr3_aa: CASSLLQGASGNTIYF
clone_size: NA; j_call: TRBJ2-2; v_call: TRBV14; d_call: NA; cdr3_nt: TGTGCCAGCTCCGACTTTGGCACCGGGGAGCTGTTTTTT; cdr3_aa: CASSDFGTGELFF
clone_size: once; j_call: TRBJ1-2; v_call: TRBV7-9; d_call: TRBD1; cdr3_nt: TGTGCCAGCAGCCCCTCCGGACAGGGGGTGCATGGCTACACCTTC; cdr3_aa: CASSPSGQGVHGYTF
clone_size: NA; j_call: TRBJ1-1; v_call: TRBV11-2; d_call: NA; cdr3_nt: TGTGCCAGCAGCTTAGGGGGGCAGTCTGAAGCTTTCTTT; cdr3_aa: CASSLGGQSEAFF
clone_size: NA; j_call: TRBJ1-2; v_call: TRBV11-1; d_call: NA; cdr3_nt: TGTGCCAGCAGCTCTACAGTTAACTATGGCTACACCTTC; cdr3_aa: CASSSTVNYGYTF
clone_size: NA; j_call: TRBJ2-1; v_call: TRBV5-1; d_call: TRBD1; cdr3_nt: TGCGCCAGCAGCCGAGTACCGGGACAGGGGGGCTATGAGCAGTTCTTC; cdr3_aa: CASSRVPGQGGYEQFF
clone_size: NA; j_call: TRBJ2-7; v_call: TRBV6-2/TRBV6-3; d_call: TRBD2; cdr3_nt: TGTGCCAGCAGTTACCAAGCGGGAGGTTACGAGCAGTACTTC; cdr3_aa: CASSYQAGGYEQYF
clone_size: NA; j_call: TRBJ2-5; v_call: TRBV10-3; d_call: NA; cdr3_nt: TGTGCCATCGCCTCCGGAGAGACCCAGTACTTC; cdr3_aa: CAIASGETQYF
clone_size: NA; j_call: TRBJ2-7; v_call: TRBV28; d_call: TRBD2; cdr3_nt: TGTGCCAGCAGTCCCCGGACTAGCGGGAGTAACGAGCAGTACTTC; cdr3_aa: CASSPRTSGSNEQYF